This entry lists 28 T cell receptor beta chains sequenced from one sample in a study of persistence of HIV-infected CD4 T cells. Cells were stimulated with overlapping HIV-1 Gag 15-mer peptides. CD40L-negative CD69-negative CD45RO-high memory CD4+ T cells were sorted as populations depleted of antigen-responding cells. This was the immunoSEQ version 4 assay in survey mode. Sequencing used immunoSEQ multiplex PCR; TCRdb keeps in-frame clones, though not all of them. The table shows about 60,000 clones, with roughly 75% occurring only once. These TCRs are of unknown antigen specificity. The starting material was CD4+ T cells sorted from PBMCs after roughly 18-hour stimulation, obtained from a patient who received antiretroviral therapy. The source is an adult man with HIV who was CMV-seropositive.

In its sample, this clone was seen a few times. The J gene is TRBJ2-7, the V gene TRBV18; D tentatively fits TRBD1 or TRBD2 (5 bases each). Germline lookup yields CDR1 KGHSH and CDR2 LQKENI. Trimming took 1 base from V and 2 from J, leaving 9 bases between them. This CDR3 has 14 amino acids. The CDR3 here is CASSPRGATYEQYF. CDR3 sequence (DNA): TGTGCCAGCTCACCACGAGGGGCGACCTACGAGCAGTACTTC.

V is TRBV28 and J is TRBJ2-7; TRBD1 matches at 10 bases. This CDR3 is 14 amino acids long. Germline V lookup: CDR1 MDHEN, CDR2 SYDVKM. Germline trimming cut 7 bases from V and 2 bases from J; bases unmatched to any gene: 5. The CDR3 spells CASTGTGAPYEQYF. As DNA, the CDR3 is TGTGCCAGCACAGGGACAGGGGCCCCCTACGAGCAGTACTTC.

This sequence joins TRBV11-3 and TRBJ2-1; perhaps D is TRBD1 or TRBD2 (6 bases each). This CDR3 spans 15 amino acids. The V end lost 2 bases, the J end lost 3 bases, and 11 bases lay between the germline ends. The germline gives CDR1 SGHNT, CDR2 YENEEA. The CDR3 reads CASSLPGGHYNEQFF. CDR3 nucleotide sequence: TGTGCCAGCAGCTTACCCGGGGGCCACTACAATGAGCAGTTCTTC. Supplemented by reference TRBV11-3 and TRBJ2-1, the full variable domain reads EAGVVQSPRYKIIEKKQPVAFWCNPISGHNTLYWYLQNLGQGPELLIRYENEEAVDDSQLPKDRFSAERLKGVDSTLKIQPAELGDSAVYLCASSLPGGHYNEQFFGPGTRLTVL.

CDR3 in amino acids: CASTLGGQGSTGELFF. CDR3 sequence (DNA): TGTGCCAGCACCCTAGGGGGACAGGGGAGCACCGGGGAGCTGTTTTTT. The chain is built from TRBV7-2 and TRBJ2-2; 10 bases align to TRBD1. The germline CDR1 and CDR2 sequences are SGHTA and FQGNSA. The ends lost 7 bases at V and 4 bases at J; junction bases unmatched: 9. The CDR3 has 16 amino acids.

The chain recombines TRBV7-8 with TRBJ1-2, with a possible D match to TRBD1 (5 bases). Between the trimmed V and J ends, which lost 5 bases and 5 bases, there was a span of 9 bases. Germline-derived CDR1 and CDR2 are SGHVS and FQNEAQ. The CDR3 totals 12 residues. The CDR3 spells CASSMTVYGYTF. The DNA of the CDR3 is TGTGCCAGCAGCATGACAGTGTATGGCTACACCTTC.

V and J are TRBV19 and TRBJ1-3; D not certain. The CDR3 loop spans 13 amino acids. Germline V lookup: CDR1 LNHDA, CDR2 SQIVND (reference sequence). The germline V and J ends were trimmed by 1 base and 4 bases, with 5 bases remaining between them. The CDR3 DNA reads as TGTGCCAGTAGTATAGGTGTCGGAAACACCATATATTTT. Its translation: CASSIGVGNTIYF. The full variable domain, its missing parts supplied by reference TRBV19 and TRBJ1-3, is DGGITQSPKYLFRKEGQNVTLSCEQNLNHDAMYWYRQDPGQGLRLIYYSQIVNDFQKGDIAEGYSVSREKKESFPLTVTSAQKNPTAFYLCASSIGVGNTIYFGEGSWLTVV.

The V gene is TRBV7-9, the J gene TRBJ2-7; 9 bases map to TRBD1. CDR3 length equals 15 residues. After removal of 4 bases from V and 5 bases from J, the junction contained 9 bases not matched to a gene. Germline CDR1 is SEHNR and CDR2 is FQNEAQ (reference sequence). The chain's CDR3 is CASSSLGQGGNEQYF. The CDR3 nucleotides are TGTGCCAGCAGCTCCCTGGGACAGGGAGGTAACGAGCAGTACTTC. Drawing the rest from reference TRBV7-9 and TRBJ2-7, the complete variable domain is DTGVSQNPRHKITKRGQNVTFRCDPISEHNRLYWYRQTLGQGPEFLTYFQNEAQLEKSRLLSDRFSAERPKGSFSTLEIQRTEQGDSAMYLCASSSLGQGGNEQYFGPGTRLTVT.

The V and J genes are TRBV27 and TRBJ2-2, with 13 bases fitting TRBD2. The CDR3 runs 19 residues. Germline CDR1 MNHEY, CDR2 SMNVEV (reference sequence). V trimming: 2 bases; J trimming: 3 bases; junction bases outside the gene matches: 9. CDR3 nucleotides: TGTGCCAGCAGTTTAAAAGGACTAGCGGGGGTTCGGTACACCGGGGAGCTGTTTTTT. Translated, it gives CASSLKGLAGVRYTGELFF.

The chain employs TRBV12-3 or TRBV12-4 and TRBJ1-1; TRBD1 matches at 10 bases. The CDR3 has 13 residues. Germline trimming cut 3 bases from V and 11 bases from J; bases unmatched to any gene: 6. The CDR3 here is CASSFKGTGDAFF. CDR3 coding DNA: TGTGCCAGCAGTTTTAAGGGGACAGGGGATGCTTTCTTT.

The V call is TRBV9, the J call TRBJ1-1; D gene ambiguous. Trimming stripped 4 bases from V and 3 bases from J, with 10 bases between. The germline gives CDR1 SGDLS, CDR2 YYNGEE. CDR3 size: 13 residues. CDR3 sequence reads: CASSSSQDTEAFF. Written as DNA, the CDR3 is TGTGCCAGCAGCTCCTCCCAGGACACTGAAGCTTTCTTT.

V gene TRBV2 combines with J gene TRBJ1-6; 9 bases align to TRBD1. V was pared by 7 bases and J by 4 bases, with 5 bases of the junction left unmatched. The CDR3 extends over 15 amino acids. Germline V CDR1 and CDR2: SNHLY, FYNNEI. CDR3 in amino acids: CASTLQGAYNSPLHF. DNA of the CDR3: TGTGCCAGCACGCTACAGGGGGCGTATAATTCACCCCTCCACTTT. Full variable domain (missing parts from reference TRBV2 and TRBJ1-6): EPEVTQTPSHQVTQMGQEVILRCVPISNHLYFYWYRQILGQKVEFLVSFYNNEISEKSEIFDDQFSVERPDGSNFTLKIRSTKLEDSAMYFCASTLQGAYNSPLHFGNGTRLTVT.

The chain employs TRBV27 and TRBJ1-2; D remains ambiguous. The CDR3 length is 14 residues. The V and J ends lost 6 bases and 1 base respectively, with 12 bases between them. Germline CDR1 is MNHEY and CDR2 is SMNVEV (reference sequence). The CDR3, as DNA: TGTGCCAGCAGATCTACTACAAATAACTATGGCTACACCTTC. This sequence encodes CASRSTTNNYGYTF.

The gene calls are TRBV6-1 and TRBJ1-2, with D possibly TRBD1 on 6 matching bases. The germline gives CDR1 MNHNS, CDR2 SASEGT. Trimming stripped 0 bases from V and 4 bases from J, with 15 bases between. The CDR3 is made up of 16 amino acids. As DNA, the CDR3 is TGTGCCAGCAGTGAAGCGAACAGGGCCGATCTCTATGGCTACACCTTC. Translating gives CASSEANRADLYGYTF.

The chain has TRBV7-2 and TRBJ2-7; 7 bases are a match to TRBD1. CDR3 size: 16 residues. V lost 1 base, J lost 0 bases, and 6 bases stayed unmatched. Germline CDR1 SGHTA, CDR2 FQGNSA. The CDR3 coding sequence is TGTGCCAGCAGCTTAGGGGGTGCAGGGGGCTCCTACGAGCAGTACTTC. It codes for CASSLGGAGGSYEQYF. The complete variable domain, with remaining parts taken from reference TRBV7-2 and TRBJ2-7, reads GAGVSQSPSNKVTEKGKDVELRCDPISGHTALYWYRQSLGQGLEFLIYFQGNSAPDKSGLPSDRFSAERTGGSVSTLTIQRTQQEDSAVYLCASSLGGAGGSYEQYFGPGTRLTVT.

V gene TRBV7-2 combines with J gene TRBJ2-7; 7 positions match TRBD1. The CDR3 sequence is 15 residues long. Germline CDR1 SGHTA, CDR2 FQGNSA. V was pared by 5 bases and J by 3 bases, with 10 bases of the junction left unmatched. The DNA of the CDR3 is TGTGCCAGCAGCCTCGGGTACAGGGGCGGCTACGAGCAGTACTTC. Translation: CASSLGYRGGYEQYF.

The chain uses TRBV19 and TRBJ2-3; no definite D call. V was shortened by 7 bases and J by 2 bases, with 19 bases between the two germline ends. The CDR3 spans 16 residues. The germline V gene encodes CDR1 LNHDA and CDR2 SQIVND (reference sequence). The CDR3 DNA reads TGTGCCAGTACCCCTTGGGGAAGGTCCAACACAGATACGCAGTATTTT. This gives the protein CASTPWGRSNTDTQYF. The whole variable domain, filled in from reference TRBV19 and TRBJ2-3, reads DGGITQSPKYLFRKEGQNVTLSCEQNLNHDAMYWYRQDPGQGLRLIYYSQIVNDFQKGDIAEGYSVSREKKESFPLTVTSAQKNPTAFYLCASTPWGRSNTDTQYFGPGTRLTVL.

This sequence joins TRBV2 and TRBJ2-7; the D gene is possibly TRBD2 (6 bases). Between the trimmed V and J ends, which lost 6 bases and 5 bases, there was a span of 17 bases. This CDR3 is built from 14 residues. Germline CDR1 and CDR2: SNHLY and FYNNEI. The CDR3 region has the DNA TGTGCCAGCAGCCAGACTAGAAAGAGAAACGAGCAGTACTTC. Translating it yields CASSQTRKRNEQYF.

This chain uses TRBV19 with TRBJ2-7, with D possibly being TRBD1 (6 bases). Germline V gives CDR1 LNHDA, CDR2 SQIVND (reference sequence). The CDR3 covers 14 residues. V lost 5 bases and J 6 bases, leaving 17 bases between the germline ends. CDR3 protein: CASSPPGPRGEQYF. For the CDR3, the DNA is TGTGCCAGTAGTCCCCCCGGACCCAGGGGCGAGCAGTACTTC.

The chain combines TRBV27 with TRBJ1-4, with 10 bases matching TRBD1. Germline trimming cut 2 bases from V and 11 bases from J; bases unmatched to any gene: 5. Germline V lookup: CDR1 MNHEY, CDR2 SMNVEV (reference sequence). The CDR3 contains 14 residues. CDR3 amino acids: CASSLRDRGVKLFF. The DNA for the CDR3 is TGTGCCAGCAGTTTAAGGGACAGGGGAGTCAAACTGTTTTTT.

The chain uses TRBV13 and TRBJ2-3; TRBD2 aligns across 11 bases. V lost 5 bases, J lost 2 bases, and 6 bases stayed unmatched. Per germline, CDR1 PRHDT and CDR2 FYEKMQ (reference sequence). The CDR3 has 16 residues. The CDR3 region has the DNA TGTGCCAGCAGCGACAGACTAGCGGGGCCCACAGATACGCAGTATTTT. Its protein is CASSDRLAGPTDTQYF.

This CDR3 reads CASKSGGTGGEKLFF. CDR3 DNA sequence: TGTGCCAGCAAATCCGGTGGGACAGGGGGTGAAAAACTGTTTTTT. The rearrangement links TRBV5-5 to TRBJ1-4; 11 bases agree with TRBD1. This CDR3 spans 15 amino acids. J was trimmed by 7 bases and V by 6 bases; bases with no gene match: 8. Germline lookup yields CDR1 SGHKS and CDR2 YYEKEE (reference sequence).

V usage is TRBV19 and J usage is TRBJ2-2; 10 bases are a match to TRBD2. Per germline, CDR1 LNHDA and CDR2 SQIVND (reference sequence). The length of the CDR3 is 18 residues. With 1 base clipped from V and 4 bases from J, the junction kept 9 bases outside the gene matches. The CDR3 bases are TGTGCCAGTAGTATAGCATCCCCCCAGCGGGGGGGCACCGGGGAGCTGTTTTTT. Amino acids: CASSIASPQRGGTGELFF.

The chain combines TRBV7-2 with TRBJ2-7; TRBD1 aligns across 10 bases. Germline trimming cut 5 bases from V and 0 bases from J; bases unmatched to any gene: 1. Per germline, CDR1 SGHTA and CDR2 FQGNSA. CDR3 length: 14 residues. The DNA for the CDR3 is TGTGCCAGCAGCCGGGACAGGGGCTCCTACGAGCAGTACTTC. Protein sequence: CASSRDRGSYEQYF.

CDR3 DNA: TGTGCCAGCAGCCAAACCGGGACAGGTGATGTTAATTATGTCGGTGGATATAATTCACCCCTCCACTTT. It specifies CASSQTGTGDVNYVGGYNSPLHF. This sequence joins TRBV14 and TRBJ1-6, with 8 bases that match TRBD1. Losses at the gene ends were 2 bases for V and 4 bases for J; bases not matched to a gene: 25. The CDR3 is 23 amino acids. Germline V gives CDR1 SGHDN, CDR2 FVKESK.

This clone was observed a few times. The CDR3 spells CASRKETGGTEAFF. In DNA form, the CDR3 reads TGTGCCAGCAGAAAGGAGACAGGGGGCACTGAAGCTTTCTTT. The V call is TRBV2, the J call TRBJ1-1; 9 positions agree with TRBD1. The CDR3 is 14 residues long. Germline CDR1 is SNHLY and CDR2 is FYNNEI. The junction had 6 bases not matched to a gene; V was cut back by 6 bases and J by 4 bases.

The chain combines TRBV6-6 with TRBJ1-5; D may be TRBD1 (6 bases). V lost 5 bases, J lost 3 bases, and 11 bases lay in between. CDR1 and CDR2 (germline): MNHNY, SVGAGI (reference sequence). CDR3 length: 14 amino acids. The CDR3 DNA is TGTGCCAGCAGTCTCAGGGGTCTCAATCAGCCCCAGCATTTT. Amino acids: CASSLRGLNQPQHF.

V usage is TRBV6-6 and J usage is TRBJ1-2, with a possible D match to TRBD1 (6 bases). The CDR3 is 19 residues long. Germline CDR1 is MNHNY and CDR2 is SVGAGI (reference sequence). With 7 bases removed from V and 4 bases from J, the gap between germline ends came to 31 bases. This chain's CDR3 is CASTPSRRPGAGSGYGYTF. CDR3 in DNA: TGTGCCAGCACTCCATCTCGCCGGCCAGGGGCTGGGTCCGGCTATGGCTACACCTTC.

V and J are TRBV6-5 and TRBJ1-5, with 8 bases that match TRBD1. CDR1 and CDR2 (germline): MNHEY, SVGAGI. CDR3 size: 15 residues. The V segment lost 7 bases and the J segment 7 bases; nucleotides outside the gene matches: 12. For the CDR3, the DNA is TGTGCCAGCATCCTTACAGGGGGGAGGAGGCAGCCCCAGCATTTT. Translated, it gives CASILTGGRRQPQHF.